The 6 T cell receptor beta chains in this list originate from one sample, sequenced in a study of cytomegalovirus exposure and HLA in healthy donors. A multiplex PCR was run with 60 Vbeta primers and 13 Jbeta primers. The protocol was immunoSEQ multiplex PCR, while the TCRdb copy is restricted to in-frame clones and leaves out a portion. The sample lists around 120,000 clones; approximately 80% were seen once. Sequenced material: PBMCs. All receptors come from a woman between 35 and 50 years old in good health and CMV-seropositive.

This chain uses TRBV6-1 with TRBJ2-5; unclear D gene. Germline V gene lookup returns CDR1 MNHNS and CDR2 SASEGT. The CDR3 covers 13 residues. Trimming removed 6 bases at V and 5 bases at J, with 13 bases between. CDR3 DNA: TGTGCCAGCAGGGCCCCAACGTCGGAGACCCAGTACTTC. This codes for CASRAPTSETQYF.

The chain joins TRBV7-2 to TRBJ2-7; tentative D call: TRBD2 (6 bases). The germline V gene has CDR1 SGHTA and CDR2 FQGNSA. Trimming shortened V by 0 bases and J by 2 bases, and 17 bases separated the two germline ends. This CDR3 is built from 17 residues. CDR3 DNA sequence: TGTGCCAGCAGCTTAGCCCTTTTAAATCCGGGGGCCTACGAGCAGTACTTC. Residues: CASSLALLNPGAYEQYF. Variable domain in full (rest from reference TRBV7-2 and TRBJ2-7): GAGVSQSPSNKVTEKGKDVELRCDPISGHTALYWYRQSLGQGLEFLIYFQGNSAPDKSGLPSDRFSAERTGGSVSTLTIQRTQQEDSAVYLCASSLALLNPGAYEQYFGPGTRLTVT.

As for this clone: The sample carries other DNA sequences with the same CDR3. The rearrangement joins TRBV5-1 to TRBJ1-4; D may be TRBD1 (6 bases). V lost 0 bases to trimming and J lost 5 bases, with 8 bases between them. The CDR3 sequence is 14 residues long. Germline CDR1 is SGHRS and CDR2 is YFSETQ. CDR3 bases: TGCGCCAGCAGCTTGGGCCAGGGGAATGAAAAACTGTTTTTT. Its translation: CASSLGQGNEKLFF.

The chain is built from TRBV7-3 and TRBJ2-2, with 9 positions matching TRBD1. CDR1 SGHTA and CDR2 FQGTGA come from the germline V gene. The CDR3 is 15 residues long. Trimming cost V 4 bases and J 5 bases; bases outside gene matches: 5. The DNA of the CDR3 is TGTGCCAGCAGCTCGACAGGGGGGCCGACCGGGGAGCTGTTTTTT. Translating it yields CASSSTGGPTGELFF.

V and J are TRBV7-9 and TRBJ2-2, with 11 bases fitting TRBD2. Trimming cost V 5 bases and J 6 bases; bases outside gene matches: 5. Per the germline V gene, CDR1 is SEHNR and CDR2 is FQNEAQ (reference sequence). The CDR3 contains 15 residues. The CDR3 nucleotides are TGTGCCAGCAGCCCACTAGCGGGAGCTCCCGGGGAGCTGTTTTTT. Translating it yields CASSPLAGAPGELFF.

The CDR3 loop is CASSRSPYEQYF. CDR3 nucleotide sequence: TGTGCCAGCAGTCGGAGTCCCTACGAGCAGTACTTC. The V and J genes are TRBV6-6 and TRBJ2-7; D is unresolved. V lost 5 bases to trimming and J lost 2 bases, with 7 bases between them. The germline gives CDR1 MNHNY, CDR2 SVGAGI (reference sequence). This CDR3 contains 12 residues.